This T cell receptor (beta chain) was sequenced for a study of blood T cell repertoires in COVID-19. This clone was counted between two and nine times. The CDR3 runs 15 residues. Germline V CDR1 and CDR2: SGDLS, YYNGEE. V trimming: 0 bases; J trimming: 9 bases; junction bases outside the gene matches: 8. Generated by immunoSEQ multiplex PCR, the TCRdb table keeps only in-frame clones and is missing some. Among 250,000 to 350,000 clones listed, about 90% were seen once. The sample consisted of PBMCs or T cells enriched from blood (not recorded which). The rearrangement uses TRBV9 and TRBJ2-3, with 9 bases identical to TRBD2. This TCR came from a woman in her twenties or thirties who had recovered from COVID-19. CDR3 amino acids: CASSVDAGGPRTQYF. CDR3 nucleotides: TGTGCCAGCAGCGTAGATGCGGGGGGGCCAAGGACGCAGTATTTT.